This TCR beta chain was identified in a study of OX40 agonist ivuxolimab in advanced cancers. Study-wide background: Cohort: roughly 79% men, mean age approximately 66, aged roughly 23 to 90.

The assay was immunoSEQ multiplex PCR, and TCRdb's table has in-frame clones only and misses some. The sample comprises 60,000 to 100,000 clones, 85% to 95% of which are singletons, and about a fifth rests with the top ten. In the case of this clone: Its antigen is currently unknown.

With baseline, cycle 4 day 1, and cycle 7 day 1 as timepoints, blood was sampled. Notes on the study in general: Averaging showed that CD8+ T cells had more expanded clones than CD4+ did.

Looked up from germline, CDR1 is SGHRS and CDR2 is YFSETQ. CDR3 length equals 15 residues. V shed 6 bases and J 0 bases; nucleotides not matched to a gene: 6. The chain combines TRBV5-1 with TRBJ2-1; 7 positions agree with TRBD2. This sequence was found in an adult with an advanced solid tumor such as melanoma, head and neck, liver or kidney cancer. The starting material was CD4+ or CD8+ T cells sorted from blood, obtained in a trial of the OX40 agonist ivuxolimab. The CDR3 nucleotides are TGCGCCAGCATACCGGGGGGAAGCTCCTACAATGAGCAGTTCTTC. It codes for CASIPGGSSYNEQFF.